The present entry profiles one TCR beta chain with its context. This entry is derived from a study of CD8 T cells in Susac syndrome. TCR beta sequencing covered blood CD8+ and CD4+ T cells. Germline CDR1 SGHDT, CDR2 YYEEEE. Trimming removed 6 bases from V and 3 bases from J, with 16 bases in between. This CDR3 contains 14 residues. Random hexamers were used to reverse transcribe the RNA input (0.5 to 1 ug). Amplification of the TCR beta CDR3 was carried out by immunoSEQ multiplex PCR, which spanned a total of 54 Vbeta and 13 Jbeta segments. One entry per CDR3 protein results from TCRdb running MiXCR on the immunoSEQ multiplex PCR reads. The top ten hold less than 0.2% of the sample, which has a few hundred thousand distinct CDR3 sequences, 89% seen once.

Sample: CD8+ T cells from PBMCs. This rearrangement joins TRBV5-6 to TRBJ2-7; perhaps D is TRBD1 or TRBD2 (5 bases each). The sequence was collected from a human donor with multiple sclerosis. Written as DNA, the CDR3 is TGTGCCAGCACTCCCGGGGACGGGATCTACGAGCAGTACTTC. This translates into CASTPGDGIYEQYF.